These 4 T cell receptor beta chains share one sample of origin, sequenced in a study of CD8 T cells in Susac syndrome. With random hexamers, reverse transcription was performed on about 0.5 to 1 ug of RNA. TCRdb recomputed calls from the immunoSEQ multiplex PCR reads with MiXCR, one row per CDR3 protein. This table has roughly 220,000 distinct CDR3 sequences, approximately 94% appearing once. Sequenced sample: CD4+ T cells from PBMCs. These receptors were obtained from a human donor with Susac syndrome.

The rearrangement uses TRBV29-1 and TRBJ2-3; D possibly corresponds to TRBD2 (5 bases). With 4 bases removed from V and 1 base from J, the gap between germline ends came to 12 bases. This CDR3 has 14 amino acids. The germline V gene encodes CDR1 SQVTM and CDR2 ANQGSEA. In DNA form, the CDR3 reads TGCAGCGTTGGGGGAGTGGTACGCACAGATACGCAGTATTTT. Translation gives CSVGGVVRTDTQYF.

V is TRBV15 and J is TRBJ1-5; D remains unclear. Trimming took off 5 bases at V and 1 base at J, with 9 bases between the two ends. The CDR3 loop spans 14 amino acids. In germline, CDR1 is LNHNV, CDR2 YYDKDF (reference sequence). CDR3 loop: CATSGTESNQPQHF. CDR3 nucleotide sequence: TGTGCCACCAGCGGTACGGAGAGCAATCAGCCCCAGCATTTT.

The genes are TRBV4-2 and TRBJ2-7; D not certain. The CDR3 runs to 13 residues. The germline V gene has CDR1 LGHNA and CDR2 YNFKEQ. The V and J ends lost 0 bases and 7 bases respectively, with 10 bases between them. The CDR3 loop is CASSQDPTREQYF. The CDR3 coding sequence is TGTGCCAGCAGCCAAGACCCCACCCGGGAGCAGTACTTC.

This sequence joins TRBV2 and TRBJ1-5; 7 nucleotides agree with TRBD1. This CDR3 has 13 residues. In germline, CDR1 is SNHLY, CDR2 FYNNEI. V trimming: 6 bases; J trimming: 4 bases; junction bases outside the gene matches: 3. The CDR3 nucleotides read TGTGCCAGCAGGGTGGGACAGAATCAGCCCCAGCATTTT. It is translated as CASRVGQNQPQHF.